Below are 27 T cell receptor beta chains sequenced from a single sample in a study of patients and donors after allogeneic stem cell transplantation. TCRdb re-called the RT-PCR reads with MiXCR, one entry per CDR3 protein. The profile covers under 200,000 distinct CDR3 sequences, with roughly 31% appearing a single time and 3.2% taken by the ten largest. The sequenced sample consisted of blood, either unsorted or a sorted T cell fraction (not recorded which). These receptors originate from a human donor who was either an allogeneic HSCT recipient or a stem cell or donor lymphocyte infusion donor (not recorded which). It is not recorded whose cells these are; they may come from a transplant donor.

The V and J genes are TRBV6-6 and TRBJ2-2; tentative D call: TRBD2 (5 bases). V shed 8 bases and J shed 6 bases, with 22 bases lying between them. In germline, CDR1 is MNHNY, CDR2 SVGAGI (reference sequence). The CDR3 is made up of 16 amino acids. CDR3 sequence: CASAAWRGGRPGELFF. The CDR3 coding sequence is TGTGCCAGCGCCGCCTGGAGAGGAGGTCGGCCCGGGGAGCTGTTTTTT.

This clonotype is a singleton in its sample. The chain recombines TRBV5-1 with TRBJ1-1; TRBD1 might be the D (5 bases). Trimming pared 5 bases from V and 1 base from J, leaving 12 bases between. The CDR3 has 14 residues. Germline V CDR1 and CDR2: SGHRS, YFSETQ. The CDR3 here is CASRPGNTNTEAFF. DNA for the CDR3: TGCGCCAGCAGGCCAGGGAACACGAACACTGAAGCTTTCTTT.

This chain connects TRBV27 to TRBJ2-7, with no clear D. This CDR3 comprises 11 residues. With 6 bases removed from V and 7 bases from J, the gap between germline ends came to 10 bases. Germline V gives CDR1 MNHEY, CDR2 SMNVEV (reference sequence). CDR3 protein: CASRTFGEQYF. The CDR3 DNA reads as TGTGCCAGCAGGACCTTCGGGGAGCAGTACTTC.

This clonotype has a handful of counts. The CDR3 DNA reads TGTGCCAGCAGCCAAGCTTCATACAATCAGCCCCAGCATTTT. Protein: CASSQASYNQPQHF. This chain uses TRBV3-1 with TRBJ1-5; D not certain. The V gene lost 1 base and the J gene lost 3 bases, with 7 bases spanning the gap. This CDR3 spans 14 amino acids. Germline V gene sequence: CDR1 LGHDT, CDR2 YNNKEL (reference sequence).

This clonotype was seen a few times. This chain joins TRBV20-1 and TRBJ1-1; 7 bases fit TRBD1. Per germline, CDR1 DFQATT and CDR2 SNEGSKA (reference sequence). Unmatched junction bases numbered 5, after V lost 2 bases and J lost 8 bases. This CDR3 spans 12 amino acids. The DNA of the CDR3 is TGCAGTGCTAGAAGTGACAGGGCGGAAGCTTTCTTT. Translated, it gives CSARSDRAEAFF.

The rearrangement joins TRBV12-3 or TRBV12-4 to TRBJ2-2, with 12 positions matching TRBD2. The CDR3 length is 15 residues. J gave up 6 bases and V 2 bases, and 1 base lay outside the gene matches. The CDR3: CASSLPSGRAGELFF. The CDR3 bases are TGTGCCAGCAGTTTACCTAGCGGGAGGGCCGGGGAGCTGTTTTTT.

A few counts support this clonotype. V gene TRBV29-1 combines with J gene TRBJ2-2; no reliable D call. Germline V gene data show CDR1 as SQVTM and CDR2 as ANQGSEA. The V end lost 1 base, the J end lost 6 bases, and 12 bases lay between the germline ends. The CDR3 covers 14 residues. CDR3 sequence reads: CSVEGLLRPGELFF. The CDR3, as DNA: TGCAGCGTTGAAGGCTTGCTACGCCCCGGGGAGCTGTTTTTT.

This clonotype was picked up many times. This chain uses TRBV11-1 with TRBJ1-1; no clear D. The ends were cut back, 4 bases at V and 0 bases at J, with 6 bases in the middle. The CDR3 extends over 13 amino acids. Per the germline V gene, CDR1 is SGHAT and CDR2 is FQDESV (reference sequence). The CDR3 region has the DNA TGTGCCAGCAGCTCCGGGATGAACACTGAAGCTTTCTTT. It encodes CASSSGMNTEAFF.

V is TRBV5-1 and J is TRBJ2-2; TRBD1 matches at 9 bases. The V segment lost 7 bases and the J segment 5 bases; nucleotides outside the gene matches: 9. The CDR3 spans 15 residues. CDR1 SGHRS and CDR2 YFSETQ come from the germline V gene. In nucleotides, the CDR3 is TGCGCCAGCTGGGGAACAGGGGGCAAGACCGGGGAGCTGTTTTTT. This encodes CASWGTGGKTGELFF.

The rearrangement uses TRBV12-5 and TRBJ1-6; D remains unclear. Germline CDR1 reads LGHNT; CDR2 reads FRNRAP. CDR3 size: 14 residues. V was trimmed by 2 bases and J by 7 bases, leaving 9 bases between them. CDR3 in DNA: TGTGCTAGTGGTTTGAGGTTGATCAATTCACCCCTCCACTTT. Protein sequence: CASGLRLINSPLHF.

The chain recombines TRBV7-2 with TRBJ2-3, with D possibly TRBD2 on 5 matching bases. V was cut by 3 bases and J by 0 bases, with 13 bases left in between. CDR3 length: 16 amino acids. Germline V gene sequence: CDR1 SGHTA, CDR2 FQGNSA. The CDR3: CASSLFAGRSTDTQYF. CDR3 DNA sequence: TGTGCCAGCAGCTTGTTTGCGGGTAGAAGCACAGATACGCAGTATTTT. The entire variable domain, with the rest obtained from reference TRBV7-2 and TRBJ2-3, is as follows: GAGVSQSPSNKVTEKGKDVELRCDPISGHTALYWYRQSLGQGLEFLIYFQGNSAPDKSGLPSDRFSAERTGGSVSTLTIQRTQQEDSAVYLCASSLFAGRSTDTQYFGPGTRLTVL.

Only a few counts were recorded for this clonotype. CDR3 in amino acids: CASSDTGTRFFNEQFF. The CDR3 DNA is TGTGCCAGCAGCGATACCGGGACTAGGTTTTTCAATGAGCAGTTCTTC. The chain joins TRBV13 to TRBJ2-1; TRBD2 matches 8 bases. Unmatched junction bases numbered 12, after V lost 5 bases and J lost 6 bases. The CDR3 has 16 residues. Germline lookup yields CDR1 PRHDT and CDR2 FYEKMQ (reference sequence).

The CDR3: CASSWSGLSTDTQYF. For the CDR3, the DNA is TGTGCCAGCAGTTGGTCGGGACTTAGCACAGATACGCAGTATTTT. The rearrangement uses TRBV6-5 and TRBJ2-3; D is possibly TRBD2 (6 bases). Germline V gene data show CDR1 as MNHEY and CDR2 as SVGAGI. The ends were cut back, 4 bases at V and 0 bases at J, with 11 bases in the middle. The CDR3 contains 15 residues.

This clonotype was seen more than once but under ten times. This rearrangement joins TRBV27 to TRBJ1-6, with 10 bases aligning to TRBD1. With 9 bases clipped from V and 10 bases from J, the junction kept 6 bases outside the gene matches. CDR3 length: 13 residues. Per the germline V gene, CDR1 is MNHEY and CDR2 is SMNVEV (reference sequence). CDR3 nucleotide sequence: TGTGCCAGTAGGGACAGGGGTTTATCACCCCTCCACTTT. Its translation: CASRDRGLSPLHF.

Only a few counts were recorded for this clonotype. This chain connects TRBV29-1 to TRBJ1-1, with D possibly being TRBD1 (5 bases). Germline values: CDR1 SQVTM, CDR2 ANQGSEA. The CDR3 covers 14 residues. V was cut by 5 bases and J by 0 bases, with 13 bases left in between. In nucleotides, the CDR3 is TGCAGCGTTCGCACGACAGTTATGAACACTGAAGCTTTCTTT. Amino acid sequence: CSVRTTVMNTEAFF.

The chain combines TRBV20-1 with TRBJ1-5; 10 bases line up with TRBD1. Unmatched junction bases numbered 5, after V lost 6 bases and J lost 6 bases. Germline CDR1 DFQATT, CDR2 SNEGSKA (reference sequence). The CDR3 sequence is 13 residues long. CDR3 region: CSAQGQGIQPQHF. In DNA, the CDR3 is TGCAGTGCCCAGGGACAGGGGATTCAGCCCCAGCATTTT.

This clonotype came up a few times. The chain is built from TRBV10-2 and TRBJ2-4; 8 nucleotides line up with TRBD1. The CDR3 extends over 16 amino acids. Germline trimming cut 4 bases from V and 0 bases from J; bases unmatched to any gene: 5. Germline V gene data show CDR1 as WSHSY and CDR2 as SAAADI. For the CDR3, the DNA is TGCGCCAGCAGTGCCGGGACAGGCCTAGCCAAAAACATTCAGTACTTC. Amino acids: CASSAGTGLAKNIQYF.

This clonotype occurred a few times. The V and J genes are TRBV27 and TRBJ2-7; D not resolved. There are 13 residues in the CDR3. CDR1 and CDR2 (germline): MNHEY, SMNVEV (reference sequence). V dropped 1 base and J dropped 7 bases, with 11 bases sitting between them. The CDR3 DNA follows: TGTGCCAGCAGTTTATTCCGAGATGGTGAGCAGTACTTC. Protein product: CASSLFRDGEQYF.

This clonotype was seen only a few times. This chain joins TRBV5-1 and TRBJ2-7; D ambiguous. The CDR3 is made up of 15 amino acids. Germline-derived CDR1 and CDR2 are SGHRS and YFSETQ. V lost 0 bases, J lost 0 bases, and 10 bases lay in between. CDR3 protein: CASSLAIGSSYEQYF. CDR3 bases: TGCGCCAGCAGCTTGGCCATCGGGTCCTCCTACGAGCAGTACTTC.

The J gene is TRBJ1-2, the V gene TRBV2; TRBD1 is a possible D gene (5 bases). The germline V and J ends were trimmed by 3 bases and 3 bases, with 26 bases remaining between them. The CDR3 sequence is 19 residues long. CDR1 SNHLY and CDR2 FYNNEI come from the germline V gene. The CDR3 region is CASSDSKSPVTVGYYGYTF. The DNA of the CDR3 is TGTGCCAGCAGTGATTCAAAAAGCCCTGTGACAGTCGGGTACTATGGCTACACCTTC. The full variable domain, its missing parts supplied by reference TRBV2 and TRBJ1-2, is EPEVTQTPSHQVTQMGQEVILRCVPISNHLYFYWYRQILGQKVEFLVSFYNNEISEKSEIFDDQFSVERPDGSNFTLKIRSTKLEDSAMYFCASSDSKSPVTVGYYGYTFGSGTRLTVV.

This clonotype was counted between two and nine times. The chain couples TRBV4-1 to TRBJ2-1; the match to TRBD2 covers 9 bases. Trimming removed 4 bases from V and 3 bases from J; junction bases left unmatched: 10. The CDR3 loop spans 17 amino acids. Germline assignment: CDR1 MGHRA and CDR2 YSYEKL. The CDR3 is CASSPTSGGGVYNEQFF. For the CDR3, the DNA is TGCGCCAGCAGCCCGACTAGCGGAGGAGGGGTCTACAATGAGCAGTTCTTC.

This clonotype showed up just a few times. V and J are TRBV21-1 and TRBJ2-7; TRBD2 was called by the table and not checked on the DNA. TRBV21-1 is a documented pseudogene. The CDR3 has 14 residues. In DNA, the CDR3 is TGTGCCAGCAGCAAAAATACTAGCGGGAACGAGCAGTACTTC. Translated, it gives CASSKNTSGNEQYF.

This chain joins TRBV9 and TRBJ1-4, with D hard to call. This CDR3 contains 16 residues. CDR1 and CDR2 (germline): SGDLS, YYNGEE. V was pared by 0 bases and J by 0 bases, with 9 bases between. The CDR3 here is CASSVAPDSTNEKLFF. In DNA, the CDR3 is TGTGCCAGCAGCGTAGCCCCCGATTCAACTAATGAAAAACTGTTTTTT.

The J gene is TRBJ1-2, the V gene TRBV10-3; weak D call: TRBD1 (6 bases). Germline V gene data show CDR1 as ENHRY and CDR2 as SYGVKD. V shed 7 bases and J shed 2 bases, with 11 bases lying between them. The CDR3 contains 13 residues. DNA of the CDR3: TGTGCCATCACCGGGGGCTTCAACTATGGCTACACCTTC. Protein: CAITGGFNYGYTF.

The rearrangement uses TRBV9 and TRBJ2-2, with D unresolved. Germline assignment: CDR1 SGDLS and CDR2 YYNGEE. This CDR3 region has 15 residues. The V and J ends lost 0 bases and 4 bases respectively, with 10 bases between them. The CDR3 DNA reads TGTGCCAGCAGCGTAGCCCCGAGTGGCACCGGGGAGCTGTTTTTT. Residues: CASSVAPSGTGELFF. Full variable domain (remainder filled in from reference TRBV9 and TRBJ2-2): DSGVTQTPKHLITATGQRVTLRCSPRSGDLSVYWYQQSLDQGLQFLIQYYNGEERAKGNILERFSAQQFPDLHSELNLSSLELGDSALYFCASSVAPSGTGELFFGEGSRLTVL.

The V call is TRBV6-2 or TRBV6-3, the J call TRBJ1-5; D unclear. V dropped 7 bases and J dropped 4 bases, with 11 bases sitting between them. The CDR3 sequence is 13 residues long. Germline values: CDR1 MNHEY, CDR2 SVGEGT. The CDR3 nucleotides read TGTGCCAGCACCGGCGACTTGAATCAGCCCCAGCATTTT. Protein: CASTGDLNQPQHF.

This clonotype was counted a few times. The chain joins TRBV18 to TRBJ2-7, with 8 bases identical to TRBD1. The length of the CDR3 is 14 residues. In germline, CDR1 is KGHSH, CDR2 LQKENI. Trimming cost V 3 bases and J 4 bases; bases outside gene matches: 5. The CDR3: CASSPRQGTYEQYF. Here the CDR3 DNA reads TGTGCCAGCTCACCGCGACAGGGGACGTACGAGCAGTACTTC.